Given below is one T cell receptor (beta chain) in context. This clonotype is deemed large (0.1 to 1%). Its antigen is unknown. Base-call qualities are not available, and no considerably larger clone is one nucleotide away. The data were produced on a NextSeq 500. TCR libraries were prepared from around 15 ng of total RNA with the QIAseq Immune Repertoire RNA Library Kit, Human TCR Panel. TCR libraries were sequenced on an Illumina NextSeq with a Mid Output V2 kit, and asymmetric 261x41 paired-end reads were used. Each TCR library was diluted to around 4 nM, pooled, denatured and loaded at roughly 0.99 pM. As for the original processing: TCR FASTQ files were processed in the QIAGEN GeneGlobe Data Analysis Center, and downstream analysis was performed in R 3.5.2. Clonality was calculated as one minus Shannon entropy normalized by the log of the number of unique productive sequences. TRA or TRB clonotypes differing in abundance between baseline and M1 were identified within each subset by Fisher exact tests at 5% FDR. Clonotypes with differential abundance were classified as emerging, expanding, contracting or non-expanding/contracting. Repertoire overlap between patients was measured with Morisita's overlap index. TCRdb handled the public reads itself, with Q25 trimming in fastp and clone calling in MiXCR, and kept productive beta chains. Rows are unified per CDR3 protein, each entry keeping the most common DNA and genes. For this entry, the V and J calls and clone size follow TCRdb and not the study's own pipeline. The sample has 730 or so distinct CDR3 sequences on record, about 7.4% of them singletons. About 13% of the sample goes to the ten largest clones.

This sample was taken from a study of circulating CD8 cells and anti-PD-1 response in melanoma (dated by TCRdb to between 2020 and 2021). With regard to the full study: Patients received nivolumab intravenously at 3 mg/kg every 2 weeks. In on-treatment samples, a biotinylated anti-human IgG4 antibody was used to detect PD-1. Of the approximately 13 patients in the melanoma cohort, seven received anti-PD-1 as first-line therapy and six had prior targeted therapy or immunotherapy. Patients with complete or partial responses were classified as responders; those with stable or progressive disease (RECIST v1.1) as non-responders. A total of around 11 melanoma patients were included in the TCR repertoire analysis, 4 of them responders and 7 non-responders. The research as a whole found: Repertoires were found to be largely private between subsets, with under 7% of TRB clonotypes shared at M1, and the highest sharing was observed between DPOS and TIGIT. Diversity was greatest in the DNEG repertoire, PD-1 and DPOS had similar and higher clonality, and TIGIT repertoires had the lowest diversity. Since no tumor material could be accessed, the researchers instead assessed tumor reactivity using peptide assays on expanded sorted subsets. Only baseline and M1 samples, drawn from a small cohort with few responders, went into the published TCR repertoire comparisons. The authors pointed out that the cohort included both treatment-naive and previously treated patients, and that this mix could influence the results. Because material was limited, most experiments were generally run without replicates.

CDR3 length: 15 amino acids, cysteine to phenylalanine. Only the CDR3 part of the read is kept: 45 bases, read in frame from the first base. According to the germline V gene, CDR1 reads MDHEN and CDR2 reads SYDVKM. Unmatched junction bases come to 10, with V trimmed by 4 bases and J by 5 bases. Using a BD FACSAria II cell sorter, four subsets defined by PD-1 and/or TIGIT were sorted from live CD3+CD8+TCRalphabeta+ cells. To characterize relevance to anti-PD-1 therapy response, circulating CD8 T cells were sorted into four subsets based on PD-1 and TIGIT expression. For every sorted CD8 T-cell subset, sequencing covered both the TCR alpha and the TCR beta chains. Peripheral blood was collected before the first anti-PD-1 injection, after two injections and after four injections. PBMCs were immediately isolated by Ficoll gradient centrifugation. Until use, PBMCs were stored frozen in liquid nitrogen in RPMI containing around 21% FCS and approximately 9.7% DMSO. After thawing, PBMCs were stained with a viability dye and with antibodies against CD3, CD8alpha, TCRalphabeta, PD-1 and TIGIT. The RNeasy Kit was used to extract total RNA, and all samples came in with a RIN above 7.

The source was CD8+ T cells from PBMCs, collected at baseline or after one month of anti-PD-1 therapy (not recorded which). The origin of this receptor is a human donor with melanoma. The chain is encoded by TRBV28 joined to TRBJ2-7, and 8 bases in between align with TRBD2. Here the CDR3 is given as CASSWPQSGGDEQYF. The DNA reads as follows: TGTGCCAGCAGTTGGCCTCAGAGCGGGGGCGACGAGCAGTACTTC.